This passage covers 30 T cell receptor beta chains from one sample sequenced in a study of CD8 T cells in Susac syndrome. When the RNA was reverse transcribed, random hexamers were used with an input of roughly 0.45 to 1 ug. MiXCR was run by TCRdb on the immunoSEQ multiplex PCR reads, yielding one entry per CDR3 protein. The data contain about 110,000 distinct CDR3 sequences, roughly 94% of them singletons. The sample comprised CD8+ T cells from PBMCs. The receptors derive from a human donor with Susac syndrome.

The rearrangement uses TRBV29-1 and TRBJ2-1; D tentatively fits TRBD1 or TRBD2 (5 bases each). V was pared by 4 bases and J by 9 bases, with 7 bases between. This CDR3 has 10 residues. Germline CDR1 and CDR2: SQVTM and ANQGSEA. In nucleotides, the CDR3 is TGCAGCGTTGGGGGGTCTGAGCAGTTCTTC. Its protein product is CSVGGSEQFF.

This rearrangement joins TRBV7-2 to TRBJ2-3, with TRBD2 as a possible D gene (7 bases). Germline V gene sequence: CDR1 SGHTA, CDR2 FQGNSA. The CDR3 contains 15 residues. V shed 7 bases and J shed 1 base, with 15 bases lying between them. CDR3 DNA sequence: TGTGCCAGCACCCAGGGCGGGGGCCGCACAGATACGCAGTATTTT. Its translation: CASTQGGGRTDTQYF. The variable domain in full, with the rest retrieved from reference TRBV7-2 and TRBJ2-3, is GAGVSQSPSNKVTEKGKDVELRCDPISGHTALYWYRQSLGQGLEFLIYFQGNSAPDKSGLPSDRFSAERTGGSVSTLTIQRTQQEDSAVYLCASTQGGGRTDTQYFGPGTRLTVL.

The V gene is TRBV4-1, the J gene TRBJ2-7, with TRBD1 matching 7 bases. Germline-derived CDR1 and CDR2 are MGHRA and YSYEKL. V was clipped by 4 bases and J by 5 bases; unmatched bases: 8. This CDR3 has 14 residues. The CDR3 sequence is CASSPATGVHEQYF. CDR3 nucleotide sequence: TGCGCCAGCAGCCCCGCCACAGGGGTACACGAGCAGTACTTC.

V gene TRBV2 combines with J gene TRBJ2-1; D is undetermined. This CDR3 contains 12 residues. The V gene's germline CDR1 is SNHLY and CDR2 FYNNEI. With 3 bases removed from V and 10 bases from J, the gap between germline ends came to 10 bases. For the CDR3, the DNA is TGTGCCAGCAGTGACTCCCCGCCCGAGCAGTTCTTC. It translates to CASSDSPPEQFF.

The V and J genes are TRBV7-3 and TRBJ2-2; TRBD2 is a possible D gene (6 bases). V was cut by 1 base and J by 4 bases, with 10 bases left in between. Germline V gives CDR1 SGHTA, CDR2 FQGTGA. The CDR3 is 15 residues long. The CDR3 loop is CASSLKDYTTGELFF. As DNA, the CDR3 is TGTGCCAGCAGCTTAAAGGACTATACCACCGGGGAGCTGTTTTTT.

The chain couples TRBV6-5 to TRBJ2-7; 7 bases fit TRBD1. The J segment lost 7 bases and the V segment lost 10 bases, leaving 7 bases of the junction unmatched. CDR3 length: 11 amino acids. Germline assignment: CDR1 MNHEY and CDR2 SVGAGI. The CDR3 coding sequence is TGTGCCACCCTGACAGGGCGTGAGCAGTACTTC. This codes for CATLTGREQYF.

The chain couples TRBV3-1 to TRBJ1-4; no definite D call. This CDR3 has 17 residues. Germline V gene lookup returns CDR1 LGHDT and CDR2 YNNKEL (reference sequence). V was clipped by 0 bases and J by 5 bases, with 16 bases between them. The CDR3 DNA follows: TGTGCCAGCAGCCAAGAACGCGACGGGTTAAGAAATGAAAAACTGTTTTTT. Translation gives CASSQERDGLRNEKLFF.

This chain's CDR3 is CASSLESRQETQYF. The CDR3 DNA follows: TGTGCCAGCAGCTTAGAGTCCAGACAAGAGACCCAGTACTTC. The chain couples TRBV7-9 to TRBJ2-5; D is unclear. V lost 1 base and J lost 2, with 8 bases in between. The CDR3 covers 14 residues. Germline loops: CDR1 SEHNR, CDR2 FQNEAQ (reference sequence).

V is TRBV12-3 or TRBV12-4 and J is TRBJ1-5; 7 bases fit TRBD1. V lost 1 base to trimming and J lost 4 bases; unmatched junction nucleotides: 4. The CDR3 covers 15 residues. CDR3 coding DNA: TGTGCCAGCAGTTTAGATGGGACAGCGAATCAGCCCCAGCATTTT. Encoded protein: CASSLDGTANQPQHF.

The chain couples TRBV9 to TRBJ2-1; 9 nucleotides align to TRBD2. Trimming cost V 4 bases and J 8 bases; bases outside gene matches: 16. CDR3 size: 17 residues. CDR1 is SGDLS and CDR2 is YYNGEE in the germline V gene. For the CDR3, the DNA is TGTGCCAGCAGCCCCACGGGTAGCGGGGGCCCTGTGGATGAGCAGTTCTTC. The encoded protein is CASSPTGSGGPVDEQFF.

The V and J genes are TRBV29-1 and TRBJ2-7; TRBD2 agrees at 8 bases. The CDR3 consists of 15 residues. CDR1 SQVTM and CDR2 ANQGSEA come from the germline V gene. The ends lost 6 bases at V and 0 bases at J; junction bases unmatched: 10. CDR3 coding DNA: TGCAGCGTAAATGGGCTAGCGGGCCTCTCCTACGAGCAGTACTTC. The encoded protein is CSVNGLAGLSYEQYF.

The chain uses TRBV4-3 and TRBJ1-2; TRBD1 agrees at 9 bases. CDR3 size: 15 residues. Germline CDR1 is LGHNA and CDR2 is YSLEER. V lost 4 bases, J lost 2 bases, and 5 bases stayed unmatched. CDR3 DNA sequence: TGCGCCAGCAGCCTTGACAGGGGGATCAACTATGGCTACACCTTC. Translated: CASSLDRGINYGYTF.

The chain links TRBV20-1 to TRBJ2-7, with 7 bases lining up with TRBD2. There are 14 residues in the CDR3. Germline CDR1 reads DFQATT; CDR2 reads SNEGSKA (reference sequence). V trimming: 5 bases; J trimming: 4 bases; junction bases outside the gene matches: 11. In nucleotides, the CDR3 is TGCAGTGCTGCCCTGGGGGGGGGAGAGTACGAGCAGTACTTC. Translated: CSAALGGGEYEQYF.

The chain links TRBV20-1 to TRBJ2-7, with 10 nucleotides matching TRBD2. The CDR3 contains 16 residues. Trimming at V came to 6 bases and at J to 3 bases, leaving 14 bases not matched to a gene. Germline V gene data show CDR1 as DFQATT and CDR2 as SNEGSKA (reference sequence). The CDR3 DNA follows: TGCAGTGCCAGATCTCCCCCGGCTAGCGGGGGCTACGAGCAGTACTTC. Translating gives CSARSPPASGGYEQYF.

The chain joins TRBV29-1 to TRBJ2-5; 9 bases align to TRBD1. Germline assignment: CDR1 SQVTM and CDR2 ANQGSEA. The CDR3 has 14 amino acids. Trimming took 8 bases from V and 0 from J; bases not matched to a gene: 7. CDR3 sequence reads: CSPEGDRDQETQYF. The CDR3 DNA is TGCAGCCCCGAGGGGGACAGGGACCAAGAGACCCAGTACTTC.

The chain carries TRBV7-9 and TRBJ2-1, with 8 bases matching TRBD2. The V and J ends lost 4 bases and 7 bases, in that order; junction bases with no gene match: 0. Per the germline V gene, CDR1 is SEHNR and CDR2 is FQNEAQ (reference sequence). The CDR3 sequence is 12 residues long. The CDR3 DNA follows: TGTGCCAGCAGCTCGGGGGGGAATGAGCAGTTCTTC. It codes for CASSSGGNEQFF.

The chain recombines TRBV20-1 with TRBJ2-7; TRBD1 aligns across 9 bases. The CDR3 runs 14 residues. Germline CDR1 and CDR2: DFQATT and SNEGSKA (reference sequence). Trimming at V came to 6 bases and at J to 2 bases, leaving 8 bases not matched to a gene. CDR3 loop: CSANPRDRAYEQYF. For the CDR3, the DNA is TGCAGTGCCAATCCCCGGGACAGGGCCTACGAGCAGTACTTC.

The CDR3 DNA is TGTGCCAGCAGGGTCGGGACGGCCTCTGGAAACACCATATATTTT. Translating it yields CASRVGTASGNTIYF. The V call is TRBV2, the J call TRBJ1-3; maybe TRBD1 (5 bases). V lost 6 bases to trimming and J lost 0 bases, with 12 bases between them. CDR1 and CDR2 (germline): SNHLY, FYNNEI. This CDR3 is built from 15 residues.

The genes are TRBV5-1 and TRBJ2-7, with 7 nucleotides matching TRBD1. With 2 bases clipped from V and 2 bases from J, the junction kept 7 bases outside the gene matches. Germline CDR1 is SGHRS and CDR2 is YFSETQ. The CDR3 has 15 amino acids. DNA for the CDR3: TGCGCCAGCAGCTTCCCGGGACAGAACACCTACGAGCAGTACTTC. Translating it yields CASSFPGQNTYEQYF.

J is TRBJ2-7 and V is TRBV5-1; 8 nucleotides align to TRBD2. This CDR3 has 15 residues. In germline, CDR1 is SGHRS, CDR2 YFSETQ. The trim removed 3 bases at V and 1 base at J, leaving 6 bases unmatched. CDR3 coding DNA: TGCGCCAGCAGCTCGACCGGGACTAGTTCCTACGAGCAGTACTTC. Translating gives CASSSTGTSSYEQYF.

V and J are TRBV27 and TRBJ1-4; D is ambiguous. V lost 7 bases to trimming and J lost 0 bases, with 12 bases between them. The V gene's germline CDR1 is MNHEY and CDR2 SMNVEV (reference sequence). The CDR3 is 15 amino acids. CDR3 nucleotide sequence: TGTGCCAGCACCACGCGGGCAGCAACTAATGAAAAACTGTTTTTT. Protein product: CASTTRAATNEKLFF. The full variable domain, completed using reference TRBV27 and TRBJ1-4, is EAQVTQNPRYLITVTGKKLTVTCSQNMNHEYMSWYRQDPGLGLRQIYYSMNVEVTDKGDVPEGYKVSRKEKRNFPLILESPSPNQTSLYFCASTTRAATNEKLFFGSGTQLSVL.

The rearrangement uses TRBV7-3 and TRBJ2-6; possibly TRBD2 for D (6 bases). Germline V gives CDR1 SGHTA, CDR2 FQGTGA. The CDR3 is made up of 16 amino acids. The V end was cut by 6 bases, the J end by 0 bases, with 12 bases between. The CDR3 spells CASRGGTSSGANVLTF. Here the CDR3 DNA reads TGTGCCAGCAGGGGCGGGACCAGCTCTGGGGCCAACGTCCTGACTTTC.

The chain joins TRBV11-1 to TRBJ2-2, with D possibly called TRBD1 or TRBD2 (5 bases each). There are 15 residues in the CDR3. CDR1 SGHAT and CDR2 FQDESV come from the germline V gene (reference sequence). V lost 5 bases to trimming and J lost 1 base, with 11 bases between them. For the CDR3, the DNA is TGTGCCAGCAGCGGACCGGGACGGAACACCGGGGAGCTGTTTTTT. This sequence encodes CASSGPGRNTGELFF.

V and J are TRBV29-1 and TRBJ1-2, with a tentative D call TRBD1 (5 bases). CDR1 and CDR2 from the germline V gene are SQVTM and ANQGSEA. The CDR3 consists of 13 residues. Trimming took 4 bases from V and 1 from J, leaving 10 bases between them. The CDR3 sequence: CSVVGLRNYGYTF. CDR3 in DNA: TGCAGCGTTGTGGGACTACGTAACTATGGCTACACCTTC.

V usage is TRBV5-4 and J usage is TRBJ2-1; D might be TRBD2 (6 bases). There are 11 residues in the CDR3. The V gene lost 7 bases and the J gene lost 9 bases, with 11 bases spanning the gap. The germline V gene has CDR1 SGHNT and CDR2 YYREEE (reference sequence). The CDR3: CASGAGIEQFF. The CDR3 DNA reads as TGTGCCAGCGGCGCGGGGATTGAGCAGTTCTTC.

The chain combines TRBV9 with TRBJ1-1; D not resolved. Trimming shortened V by 0 bases and J by 4 bases, and 7 bases separated the two germline ends. Germline assignment: CDR1 SGDLS and CDR2 YYNGEE. This CDR3 has 13 amino acids. CDR3 sequence: CASSVVGSTEAFF. CDR3 bases: TGTGCCAGCAGCGTAGTTGGGAGCACTGAAGCTTTCTTT.

This chain connects TRBV27 to TRBJ2-5; 7 bases are a match to TRBD1. This CDR3 is built from 13 residues. The ends lost 6 bases at V and 5 bases at J; junction bases unmatched: 6. Looked up from germline, CDR1 is MNHEY and CDR2 is SMNVEV (reference sequence). The CDR3 nucleotides are TGTGCCAGCAGGGCAGGGGGTTCGGAGACCCAGTACTTC. The encoded protein is CASRAGGSETQYF.

V and J are TRBV12-3 or TRBV12-4 and TRBJ2-3; 10 bases map to TRBD1. The CDR3 runs to 15 residues. J lost 6 bases, V lost 6 bases, and 9 bases had no gene match. The CDR3 DNA reads TGTGCCAGCAGCCTCGGACAGGGGGGTTTCGATACGCAGTATTTT. Residues: CASSLGQGGFDTQYF.

This chain uses TRBV27 with TRBJ1-5; D gene ambiguous. Germline V gene data show CDR1 as MNHEY and CDR2 as SMNVEV (reference sequence). The ends were cut back, 6 bases at V and 5 bases at J, with 14 bases in the middle. CDR3 length: 14 residues. Here the CDR3 reads CASSSSVLDQPQHF. CDR3 in DNA: TGTGCCAGCAGCTCGTCGGTTCTCGATCAGCCCCAGCATTTT.

This clonotype was found once. This chain links TRBV4-1 with TRBJ2-4; D gene ambiguous. V lost 8 bases, J lost 0 bases, and 8 bases lay in between. The CDR3 spans 13 residues. CDR1 is MGHRA, CDR2 YSYEKL, per germline. CDR3 coding DNA: TGCGCCAGCGCCGGGTTAGCCAAAAACATTCAGTACTTC. Protein sequence: CASAGLAKNIQYF.